These 25 T cell receptor beta chains share one sample of origin, sequenced in a study of cytomegalovirus exposure and HLA in healthy donors. PCR primers comprised 60 Vbeta and 13 Jbeta primers. Clones were sequenced by immunoSEQ multiplex PCR, and TCRdb holds only the in-frame ones, with some missing. Of more than 110,000 clones listed, approximately 80% are singletons. The sequenced sample consisted of PBMCs. These TCRs come from a male donor in good health and CMV-seropositive.

This rearrangement joins TRBV5-4 to TRBJ2-7, with 12 bases identical to TRBD2. CDR3 length equals 16 residues. Germline V gene data show CDR1 as SGHNT and CDR2 as YYREEE (reference sequence). J was trimmed by 4 bases and V by 4 bases; bases with no gene match: 9. CDR3 sequence (DNA): TGTGCCAGCAGCCCCAGACTAGCGGGGGTTACGTACGAGCAGTACTTC. Translated, it gives CASSPRLAGVTYEQYF.

The chain recombines TRBV4-3 with TRBJ2-1, with a weak D call TRBD2 (5 bases). The CDR3 sequence is 15 residues long. Trimming stripped 1 base from V and 5 bases from J, with 12 bases between. Per germline, CDR1 LGHNA and CDR2 YSLEER. The CDR3 sequence: CASSQGQEVNNEQFF. CDR3 in DNA: TGCGCCAGCAGCCAAGGTCAGGAGGTCAACAATGAGCAGTTCTTC.

The chain is built from TRBV9 and TRBJ2-7; TRBD2 aligns across 10 bases. Germline-derived CDR1 and CDR2 are SGDLS and YYNGEE. CDR3 length: 16 residues. V lost 8 bases to trimming and J lost 5 bases; unmatched junction nucleotides: 16. CDR3 protein: CARYEAGGPLYHEQYF. The CDR3 DNA reads TGTGCCAGGTATGAAGCGGGAGGGCCGTTATACCACGAGCAGTACTTC.

The chain joins TRBV28 to TRBJ2-3; D unclear. V lost 6 bases to trimming and J lost 2 bases, with 12 bases between them. Germline V gene data show CDR1 as MDHEN and CDR2 as SYDVKM. This CDR3 has 14 amino acids. Written as DNA, the CDR3 is TGTGCCAGCAGGACCCGACACCTCACAGATACGCAGTATTTT. Its translation: CASRTRHLTDTQYF. Full variable domain (outside the CDR3, taken from reference TRBV28 and TRBJ2-3): DVKVTQSSRYLVKRTGEKVFLECVQDMDHENMFWYRQDPGLGLRLIYFSYDVKMKEKGDIPEGYSVSREKKERFSLILESASTNQTSMYLCASRTRHLTDTQYFGPGTRLTVL.

This chain joins TRBV5-6 and TRBJ2-5; maybe TRBD2 (6 bases). The germline CDR1 and CDR2 sequences are SGHDT and YYEEEE. Trimming stripped 4 bases from V and 5 bases from J, with 12 bases between. This CDR3 spans 13 amino acids. This chain's CDR3 is CASSMTRGETQYF. The CDR3 coding sequence is TGTGCCAGCAGCATGACCCGGGGGGAGACCCAGTACTTC.

This chain connects TRBV6-6 to TRBJ2-2; TRBD1 matches at 10 bases. There are 15 residues in the CDR3. The V gene end was trimmed by 4 bases and the J gene end by 4 bases; junction bases not matched to a gene: 3. CDR1 and CDR2 from the germline V gene are MNHNY and SVGAGI (reference sequence). For the CDR3, the DNA is TGTGCCAGCAGTTCGGGACAGGGGCCCACCGGGGAGCTGTTTTTT. Protein sequence: CASSSGQGPTGELFF.

This sequence joins TRBV5-1 and TRBJ1-4, with 8 positions matching TRBD1. The germline gives CDR1 SGHRS, CDR2 YFSETQ. With V trimmed by 4 bases and J by 5 bases, 10 bases remained unmatched. The CDR3 contains 16 residues. The CDR3 region has the DNA TGCGCCAGCAGCATCCAACCCGGGACAGGAAATGAAAAACTGTTTTTT. Translating gives CASSIQPGTGNEKLFF.

The rearrangement joins TRBV25-1 to TRBJ2-2; 7 bases line up with TRBD1. Germline V gene lookup returns CDR1 MGHDK and CDR2 SYGVNS. The CDR3 contains 15 residues. Losses at the gene ends were 3 bases for V and 10 bases for J; bases not matched to a gene: 11. The CDR3 sequence: CASSDWTGVMEELFF. Here the CDR3 DNA reads TGTGCCAGCAGTGATTGGACAGGTGTGATGGAGGAGCTGTTTTTT.

Turning to this clone: One end of the junction does not line up with germline, which may come from a read error. This chain links TRBV13 with TRBJ1-2, with D tentatively TRBD1 (5 bases). CDR1 and CDR2 from the germline V gene are PRHDT and FYEKMQ (reference sequence). The CDR3 covers 15 residues. CDR3 protein: CATSGVQVASYGYTF. The DNA for the CDR3 is TGTGCCACCAGCGGGGTACAGGTGGCCTCTTATGGCTACACCTTC.

This clone was detected a few times. This sequence joins TRBV9 and TRBJ2-3; possibly TRBD1 for D (5 bases). The germline V gene has CDR1 SGDLS and CDR2 YYNGEE. This CDR3 has 13 residues. V lost 0 bases, J lost 3 bases, and 5 bases lay in between. The CDR3 loop reads CASSVDRTDTQYF. The CDR3 coding sequence is TGTGCCAGCAGCGTAGACAGGACAGATACGCAGTATTTT.

This clone is a singleton in its sample. V usage is TRBV25-1 and J usage is TRBJ2-7; 10 nucleotides agree with TRBD1. The junction had 5 bases not matched to a gene; V was cut back by 0 bases and J by 6 bases. Germline V lookup: CDR1 MGHDK, CDR2 SYGVNS. The CDR3 is 15 amino acids. For the CDR3, the DNA is TGTGCCAGCAGTGAATACGGGACAGGGGAGGGCGAGCAGTACTTC. Its protein product is CASSEYGTGEGEQYF.

In regard to this clone: A read error may account for a junction end that differs from germline. The rearrangement links TRBV7-9 to TRBJ2-7, with a possible D match to TRBD2 (5 bases). The CDR3 loop spans 16 amino acids. Germline CDR1 and CDR2: SEHNR and FQNEAQ (reference sequence). In DNA, the CDR3 is TGTTCCAGCAGCTTATTCCCTAGCCAGTCCGCTGGCGAGCAGTACTTC. This sequence encodes CSSSLFPSQSAGEQYF.

This chain uses TRBV19 with TRBJ1-3; D perhaps matches TRBD1 (5 bases). CDR3 length equals 15 residues. CDR1 and CDR2 (germline): LNHDA, SQIVND (reference sequence). Trimming removed 2 bases from V and 4 bases from J, with 12 bases in between. DNA of the CDR3: TGTGCCAGTAGTATATGGTCAGGGCCCGGAAACACCATATATTTT. It is translated as CASSIWSGPGNTIYF.

The J gene is TRBJ2-3, the V gene TRBV19, with D unresolved. This CDR3 has 15 residues. Germline V CDR1 and CDR2: LNHDA, SQIVND (reference sequence). The V end was cut by 5 bases, the J end by 0 bases, with 12 bases between. The CDR3: CASSPEISSTDTQYF. CDR3 bases: TGTGCCAGTAGTCCGGAGATATCTAGCACAGATACGCAGTATTTT.

V gene TRBV7-3 combines with J gene TRBJ2-7, with D perhaps matching TRBD1 (5 bases). The CDR3 has 15 residues. V lost 5 bases and J 5 bases, leaving 19 bases between the germline ends. The V gene's germline CDR1 is SGHTA and CDR2 FQGTGA. The CDR3 here is CASSPVRTGLDEQYF. For the CDR3, the DNA is TGTGCCAGCAGCCCTGTCCGAACAGGCCTCGACGAGCAGTACTTC.

This chain connects TRBV2 to TRBJ2-7; 8 bases fit TRBD1. The CDR3 runs to 14 residues. V lost 3 bases and J lost 6; bases outside the gene matches: 7. Germline loops: CDR1 SNHLY, CDR2 FYNNEI. The DNA of the CDR3 is TGTGCCAGCAGTGAGGAGCAGGGGGCGAGCGAGCAGTACTTC. Protein sequence: CASSEEQGASEQYF.

The gene calls are TRBV28 and TRBJ1-1; TRBD1 agrees at 7 bases. V trimming: 2 bases; J trimming: 6 bases; junction bases outside the gene matches: 6. The CDR3 has 14 amino acids. Per germline, CDR1 MDHEN and CDR2 SYDVKM. The CDR3 loop is CASSLRDSPSEAFF. The CDR3 region has the DNA TGTGCCAGCAGTTTAAGGGACAGCCCTTCTGAAGCTTTCTTT.

The chain joins TRBV5-6 to TRBJ2-2; no firm D call. The V gene lost 4 bases and the J gene lost 8 bases, with 9 bases spanning the gap. Germline CDR1 and CDR2: SGHDT and YYEEEE. CDR3 size: 12 residues. CDR3 residues: CASSPPGGELFF. As DNA, the CDR3 is TGTGCCAGCAGCCCTCCGGGTGGGGAGCTGTTTTTT. Full variable domain (missing parts from reference TRBV5-6 and TRBJ2-2): DAGVTQSPTHLIKTRGQQVTLRCSPKSGHDTVSWYQQALGQGPQFIFQYYEEEERQRGNFPDRFSGHQFPNYSSELNVNALLLGDSALYLCASSPPGGELFFGEGSRLTVL.

The V and J genes are TRBV27 and TRBJ2-1, with 7 bases lining up with TRBD2. Per germline, CDR1 MNHEY and CDR2 SMNVEV (reference sequence). J lost 4 bases, V lost 5 bases, and 11 bases had no gene match. The CDR3 is 16 amino acids. The CDR3 DNA is TGTGCCAGCAGTCTTAGCGGGCCAAATGATTACAATGAGCAGTTCTTC. This codes for CASSLSGPNDYNEQFF.

CDR3 residues: CSVEGRSYEQYF. The CDR3 DNA sequence: TGCAGCGTTGAGGGGAGATCCTACGAGCAGTACTTC. The chain employs TRBV29-1 and TRBJ2-7; D is perhaps TRBD2 (5 bases). The V and J ends lost 3 bases and 1 base respectively, with 7 bases between them. Germline-derived CDR1 and CDR2 are SQVTM and ANQGSEA. The CDR3 totals 12 residues.

This rearrangement joins TRBV5-6 to TRBJ1-2; 7 bases are a match to TRBD1. The germline CDR1 and CDR2 sequences are SGHDT and YYEEEE. The CDR3 runs 14 residues. With 2 bases clipped from V and 6 bases from J, the junction kept 7 bases outside the gene matches. The CDR3 here is CASSFVRQGNGYTF. CDR3 in DNA: TGTGCCAGCAGCTTTGTTCGACAGGGCAATGGCTACACCTTC.

The V and J genes are TRBV6-1 and TRBJ2-7, with 8 bases lining up with TRBD1. The CDR3 has 15 residues. V lost 5 bases to trimming and J lost 5 bases; unmatched junction nucleotides: 11. Germline CDR1 and CDR2: MNHNS and SASEGT. This chain's CDR3 is CASSLDRVQWNEQYF. The CDR3 nucleotides read TGTGCCAGCAGTCTGGACAGGGTTCAGTGGAACGAGCAGTACTTC.

The chain joins TRBV9 to TRBJ1-1; 7 bases are a match to TRBD1. V shed 5 bases, J shed 0 bases, and the junction held 13 bases outside the gene matches. Germline CDR1 is SGDLS and CDR2 is YYNGEE. The CDR3 contains 17 residues. CDR3 loop: CASRPYGGGQLNTEAFF. The CDR3 nucleotides read TGTGCCAGCAGGCCCTATGGTGGGGGACAGCTGAACACTGAAGCTTTCTTT.

The genes are TRBV5-1 and TRBJ2-2; 9 bases align to TRBD2. This CDR3 contains 15 residues. Germline values: CDR1 SGHRS, CDR2 YFSETQ. V dropped 5 bases and J dropped 1; count of bases not matched to a gene: 3. CDR3 residues: CASSLAGENTGELFF. For the CDR3, the DNA is TGCGCCAGCAGTTTAGCGGGGGAGAACACCGGGGAGCTGTTTTTT.

CDR3 DNA sequence: TGTGCCAGCAGTTACTCGACGGGACAGCAGGGAGATACGCAGTATTTT. It translates to CASSYSTGQQGDTQYF. The chain combines TRBV6-5 with TRBJ2-3; 7 nucleotides agree with TRBD1. J lost 5 bases, V lost 0 bases, and 8 bases had no gene match. The CDR3 runs to 16 residues. Germline lookup yields CDR1 MNHEY and CDR2 SVGAGI.